Below, 21 T cell receptor beta chains from the same sample are listed, as sequenced in a study of regulatory T cells in long-lasting Graves disease. HTBI primers from iRepertoire and Arm-PCR of CDR3 regions yielded the TCR beta libraries. TCRdb re-called the multiplex PCR reads with MiXCR, one entry per CDR3 protein. The sample records about 500,000 distinct CDR3 sequences, 12% being singletons. Time point of the sample: newly diagnosed GD, antithyroid drugs for less than 3 months. PBMCs were the source of the RNA used for TCR sequencing. This sample was shared with a second study, whose subject was T cells in Graves' hyperthyroidism and ophthalmopathy.

The sample in question was peripheral blood mononuclear cells (PBMCs), obtained at new diagnosis, from a patient treated with antithyroid drugs. Every receptor here comes from a woman in her twenties or thirties with Graves disease.

Ten or more counts support this clonotype. In DNA form, the CDR3 reads TGTGCCAGCAGCCCCAGATCATCGAAAGCTTTCTTT. The encoded protein is CASSPRSSKAFF. This chain links TRBV28 with TRBJ1-1; D is undetermined. The CDR3 contains 12 residues. Trimming shortened V by 6 bases and J by 9 bases, and 14 bases separated the two germline ends. Germline CDR1 MDHEN, CDR2 SYDVKM.

This clonotype was seen a handful of times. The gene calls are TRBV4-2 and TRBJ2-5; D gene ambiguous. Germline CDR1 and CDR2: LGHNA and YNFKEQ. With 1 base removed from V and 3 bases from J, the gap between germline ends came to 12 bases. CDR3 length equals 15 residues. CDR3 residues: CASSQAPGRKETQYF. CDR3 in DNA: TGTGCCAGCAGCCAAGCCCCAGGACGGAAAGAGACCCAGTACTTC.

This clonotype was seen repeatedly, ten times or more. V gene TRBV5-1 combines with J gene TRBJ1-4, with 9 nucleotides matching TRBD1. The trim removed 0 bases at V and 5 bases at J, leaving 5 bases unmatched. Germline V gives CDR1 SGHRS, CDR2 YFSETQ. This CDR3 has 16 amino acids. Here the CDR3 DNA reads TGCGCCAGCAGCTTGGCCTCCGGACAGGGGAATGAAAAACTGTTTTTT. The encoded protein is CASSLASGQGNEKLFF.

This clonotype has ten or more counts. The gene calls are TRBV4-1 and TRBJ2-1; 9 bases align to TRBD2. Germline values: CDR1 MGHRA, CDR2 YSYEKL. Trimming removed 1 base from V and 0 bases from J; junction bases left unmatched: 4. The CDR3 consists of 17 residues. The CDR3 loop reads CASSQALAGSSYNEQFF. The CDR3 nucleotides are TGCGCCAGCAGCCAAGCTCTAGCGGGGAGCTCCTACAATGAGCAGTTCTTC.

The J gene is TRBJ1-2, the V gene TRBV28, with a possible D match to TRBD1 (5 bases). Germline V lookup: CDR1 MDHEN, CDR2 SYDVKM. Deletions cut 5 bases from V and 5 bases from J, with 21 bases between. The CDR3 sequence is 16 residues long. CDR3 in DNA: TGTGCCAGCAGTCCCGGGGGAGGGGCGCTGAGGTATGGCTACACCTTC. Translating it yields CASSPGGGALRYGYTF.

This clonotype was counted at least ten times. The junction shows a germline mismatch at one end, possibly a read error. The CDR3 DNA follows: TGTGCCAGCAGCTACGACGGGTCCACCGGGGAGCTGTTTTTT. Protein sequence: CASSYDGSTGELFF. The chain is built from TRBV5-1 and TRBJ2-2; D is ambiguous. The CDR3 extends over 14 amino acids. Germline CDR1 SGHRS, CDR2 YFSETQ. The entire variable domain, with the rest obtained from reference TRBV5-1 and TRBJ2-2, is as follows: KAGVTQTPRYLIKTRGQQVTLSCSPISGHRSVSWYQQTPGQGLQFLFEYFSETQRNKGNFPGRFSGRQFSNSRSEMNVSTLELGDSALYLCASSYDGSTGELFFGEGSRLTVL.

The chain couples TRBV5-1 to TRBJ2-5, with 12 bases identical to TRBD2. This CDR3 is 18 amino acids long. Germline assignment: CDR1 SGHRS and CDR2 YFSETQ. V shed 4 bases, J shed 11 bases, and the junction held 21 bases outside the gene matches. In nucleotides, the CDR3 is TGCGCCAGCAGCATCATACGGACTAGCGGGGCCACCTACAATGAGCAGTACTTC. It codes for CASSIIRTSGATYNEQYF.

This clonotype was observed at least ten times. V is TRBV5-5 and J is TRBJ1-4; 9 nucleotides agree with TRBD1. The germline gives CDR1 SGHKS, CDR2 YYEKEE (reference sequence). V gave up 0 bases and J gave up 6 bases; unmatched junction bases: 0. The CDR3 has 14 amino acids. The CDR3 is CASSLGTGDEKLFF. The CDR3 nucleotides are TGTGCCAGCAGCTTGGGGACAGGGGATGAAAAACTGTTTTTT.

This clonotype was seen at least ten times. The chain has TRBV12-3 or TRBV12-4 and TRBJ2-1; TRBD2 agrees at 10 bases. There are 17 residues in the CDR3. J was trimmed by 4 bases and V by 3 bases; bases with no gene match: 9. CDR3 region: CASSFQLAGVGYNEQFF. The CDR3 bases are TGTGCCAGCAGTTTTCAGCTAGCGGGAGTGGGGTACAATGAGCAGTTCTTC.

This chain uses TRBV6-1 with TRBJ1-5; D is unresolved. The CDR3 covers 14 residues. V was shortened by 0 bases and J by 4 bases, with 7 bases between the two germline ends. Germline V gene lookup returns CDR1 MNHNS and CDR2 SASEGT. The CDR3 DNA is TGTGCCAGCAGTGAAGCAGGGAGAAATCAGCCCCAGCATTTT. Protein sequence: CASSEAGRNQPQHF.

V usage is TRBV7-6 and J usage is TRBJ1-1, with no clear D. This CDR3 is 12 amino acids long. Germline V gene data show CDR1 as SGHVS and CDR2 as FNYEAQ. V shed 2 bases and J shed 10 bases, with 11 bases lying between them. CDR3 residues: CASSLSGGLAFF. CDR3 DNA: TGTGCCAGCAGCTTATCGGGAGGTTTAGCTTTCTTT.

This chain uses TRBV20-1 with TRBJ1-3, with 8 bases that match TRBD1. Germline V CDR1 and CDR2: DFQATT, SNEGSKA (reference sequence). The CDR3 is 13 amino acids. The V and J ends lost 0 bases and 7 bases, in that order; junction bases with no gene match: 2. CDR3 bases: TGCAGTGCTAGAGAGACAGGGGCTAACACCATATATTTT. Its protein is CSARETGANTIYF.

This clonotype came up a few times. The CDR3 region has the DNA TGTGCCAGTAGTACCACCGGGACTAGCGGGAGGGGGGATGAGCAGTTCTTC. This encodes CASSTTGTSGRGDEQFF. V usage is TRBV19 and J usage is TRBJ2-1, with 16 bases aligning to TRBD2. Looked up from germline, CDR1 is LNHDA and CDR2 is SQIVND (reference sequence). The CDR3 sequence is 17 residues long. V shed 4 bases and J 8 bases; nucleotides not matched to a gene: 8.

This clonotype came up many times. The junction departs from germline at one end; a sequencing error may be responsible. The V call is TRBV5-1, the J call TRBJ2-2; D is uncertain. The length of the CDR3 is 14 residues. Germline V CDR1 and CDR2: SGHRS, YFSETQ. CDR3 DNA sequence: TGTGCCAGCAGCTTGGATGGGTACACCGGGGAGCTGTTTTTT. Translating it yields CASSLDGYTGELFF.

This clonotype turned up a few times. The CDR3 is CASRLRALYGYTF. As DNA, the CDR3 is TGTGCCAGCAGGCTCAGGGCCCTCTATGGCTACACCTTC. V and J are TRBV2 and TRBJ1-2, with D perhaps matching TRBD1 (5 bases). Trimming took 6 bases from V and 4 from J, leaving 12 bases between them. This CDR3 spans 13 amino acids. CDR1 and CDR2 (germline): SNHLY, FYNNEI.

V and J are TRBV14 and TRBJ1-4; D not resolved. This CDR3 comprises 17 residues. Germline V CDR1 and CDR2: SGHDN, FVKESK. V was pared by 0 bases and J by 0 bases, with 11 bases between. The CDR3 reads CASSQDIGRSTNEKLFF. CDR3 in DNA: TGTGCCAGCAGCCAAGATATCGGGCGCTCAACTAATGAAAAACTGTTTTTT.

This clonotype was seen a handful of times. This sequence joins TRBV4-2 and TRBJ2-7; no definite D call. This CDR3 is built from 16 residues. Germline V gives CDR1 LGHNA, CDR2 YNFKEQ. The V end was cut by 1 base, the J end by 0 bases, with 13 bases between. The CDR3 reads CASSQGATPISYEQYF. As DNA, the CDR3 is TGTGCCAGCAGCCAAGGGGCTACTCCAATCTCCTACGAGCAGTACTTC.

There are many counts of this clonotype. V gene TRBV11-3 combines with J gene TRBJ2-5; D unclear. The CDR3 totals 14 residues. CDR1 and CDR2 (germline): SGHNT, YENEEA. V shed 6 bases and J shed 1 base, with 12 bases lying between them. This chain's CDR3 is CASSTWLSQETQYF. The CDR3 nucleotides read TGTGCCAGCAGTACTTGGCTGTCCCAAGAGACCCAGTACTTC.

This clonotype was counted ten times or more. The J gene is TRBJ2-2, the V gene TRBV29-1; 10 nucleotides line up with TRBD2. The germline V gene has CDR1 SQVTM and CDR2 ANQGSEA. The CDR3 is 15 residues long. Trimming removed 7 bases from V and 1 base from J; junction bases left unmatched: 6. The CDR3 loop is CSAIGLAENTGELFF. In nucleotides, the CDR3 is TGCAGCGCTATAGGACTAGCGGAGAACACCGGGGAGCTGTTTTTT.

In its sample, this clonotype was seen many times. The rearrangement uses TRBV4-1 and TRBJ1-3; no definite D call. V was clipped by 4 bases and J by 4 bases, with 17 bases between them. This CDR3 is 16 amino acids long. Germline V CDR1 and CDR2: MGHRA, YSYEKL. CDR3 sequence: CASSPPGRTRGNTIYF. The CDR3 DNA reads TGCGCCAGCAGCCCCCCGGGCAGGACCAGGGGAAACACCATATATTTT.

In this sample, this clonotype turned up many times. This sequence joins TRBV13 and TRBJ2-3; 10 nucleotides align to TRBD2. There are 17 residues in the CDR3. V lost 4 bases to trimming and J lost 7 bases; unmatched junction nucleotides: 14. Germline values: CDR1 PRHDT, CDR2 FYEKMQ (reference sequence). In nucleotides, the CDR3 is TGTGCCAGCAGCTCCCTTTCAGCGGGAGGGCCGGAGAATACGCAGTATTTT. Translation: CASSSLSAGGPENTQYF.